A selection of T cell receptor beta chains follows, all from one sample in a study of cytomegalovirus exposure and HLA in healthy donors. Generated by immunoSEQ multiplex PCR, the TCRdb table keeps only in-frame clones and is missing some. The sample yields just under 150,000 clones, around 90% seen once. What was sequenced was PBMCs. These receptor sequences come from a man aged 18 to 35 in good health and CMV-seropositive. Both conserved end residues are part of each CDR3. Each record gives: CDR3 protein, clone size, V gene, J gene. Part of the rows lack a size; the others show once, few, many or a class for expanded clones.

CASSLASVAKNIQYF	-	TRBV5-1	TRBJ2-4
CASRYSGGTEAFF	once	TRBV2	TRBJ1-1
CASSPTTGGGNTIYF	-	TRBV7-9	TRBJ1-3
CASSLDRRGLSNQPQHF	once	TRBV5-8	TRBJ1-5
CASSRTGVNQPQHF	-	TRBV5-5	TRBJ1-5
CATSRDRFSTTDTQYF	few	TRBV15	TRBJ2-3
CASSKTGSDGYTF	-	TRBV6-5	TRBJ1-2
CASSSGQGGETQYF	-	TRBV28	TRBJ2-5
CASSFRTSGEDTQYF	-	TRBV5-6	TRBJ2-3
CASSGRGETEAFF	-	TRBV6-1	TRBJ1-1
CSVLPQETQYF	-	TRBV29-1	TRBJ2-5
CASRITGQLNQPQHF	-	TRBV4-1	TRBJ1-5
CASSLTGVVQPQHF	once	TRBV19	TRBJ1-5
CASSLVVGETYEQYF	few	TRBV5-1	TRBJ2-7
CAWSEDRDVTEAFF	-	TRBV30	TRBJ1-1
CASSPPAAGPGYEQYF	-	TRBV5-1	TRBJ2-7
CASSYDSGEPQHF	few	TRBV6-5	TRBJ1-5
CSVTRQASSYEQYF	-	TRBV29-1	TRBJ2-7
CASTQGAGYNEQFF	-	TRBV2	TRBJ2-1
CASSTSTNTEAFF	-	TRBV27	TRBJ1-1
CASSYNRGDNSPLHF	few	TRBV6-6	TRBJ1-6
CASSLGRSSYNEQFF	once	TRBV10-1	TRBJ2-1
CASSGQGNTEAFF	-	TRBV7-9	TRBJ1-1
CASSLAAGGTGELFF	-	TRBV7-9	TRBJ2-2
CASSLSASGSTEQYF	few	TRBV7-9	TRBJ2-7
CAGDRFNEKLFF	-	TRBV30	TRBJ1-4
CASSVDGLAGYNEQFF	once	TRBV9	TRBJ2-1
CASAGFAGNTIYF	-	TRBV19	TRBJ1-3
CASSSSYGLSGNTIYF	-	TRBV7-9	TRBJ1-3
CASSEGRVETDTQYF	-	TRBV6-1	TRBJ2-3
CASSLDGTDTQYF	once	TRBV5-1	TRBJ2-3
CASAAGGNQPQHF	once	TRBV9	TRBJ1-5
CASSPLGQGGEKLFF	-	TRBV18	TRBJ1-4
CASSFRTSWDNEQFF	-	TRBV28	TRBJ2-1
CASSDRAYGYTF	many	TRBV4-2	TRBJ1-2
CASNNRGPEQFF	-	TRBV2	TRBJ2-1
CASSPPVISPGTNTGELFF	-	TRBV18	TRBJ2-2
CASSMDPGRGTEAFF	-	TRBV19	TRBJ1-1
CASSPGMNTEAFF	-	TRBV28	TRBJ1-1
CASRGPLNTEAFF	-	TRBV9	TRBJ1-1
CASSIGQRGQPQHF	-	TRBV19	TRBJ1-5
CASIGTEGNEQFF	-	TRBV19	TRBJ2-1
CASSSAGETQYF	-	TRBV28	TRBJ2-5
CASSLTASTNEKLFF	few	TRBV6-6	TRBJ1-4
CASSFTRSDEQFF	-	TRBV4-2	TRBJ2-1
CASSADRGSGANVLTF	-	TRBV5-4	TRBJ2-6
CASSSGPTGNTEAFF	-	TRBV19	TRBJ1-1
CASSLERDYEQYF	once	TRBV7-8	TRBJ2-7
CASKQGNSSPLHF	-	TRBV13	TRBJ1-6
CASRVEYSNQPQHF	-	TRBV6-1	TRBJ1-5
CASSQVQGQETQYF	-	TRBV4-1	TRBJ2-5
CASSVPRGRNEQFF	-	TRBV11-2	TRBJ2-1
CASSSRDRGNYGYTF	-	TRBV11-2	TRBJ1-2
CASSLASVNTEAFF	-	TRBV7-6	TRBJ1-1
CASIRDRGFYNEQFF	once	TRBV6-1	TRBJ2-1
CASSLLSPPGGNEQFF	-	TRBV27	TRBJ2-1
CASSATGSGNTIYF	-	TRBV6-1	TRBJ1-3
CASSPTGFSIYGYTF	-	TRBV4-1	TRBJ1-2
CASSLRGQGAYEQYF	few	TRBV5-4	TRBJ2-7
CASSGVDFTDTQYF	-	TRBV6-6	TRBJ2-3